One and the same sample provided the 5 T cell receptor beta chains below, sequenced in a study of cytomegalovirus exposure and HLA in healthy donors. 60 Vbeta and 13 Jbeta primers were used in PCR. TCRdb's copy holds only in-frame clones and misses some; the assay was immunoSEQ multiplex PCR. The table has around 120,000 clones, about 79% seen once. Sequenced input: PBMCs. The receptors here all came from a man aged 18 to 30 in good health and CMV-seronegative.

The chain links TRBV14 to TRBJ1-2; D unresolved. V was shortened by 0 bases and J by 7 bases, with 15 bases between the two germline ends. This CDR3 has 15 residues. Germline CDR1 is SGHDN and CDR2 is FVKESK. The CDR3 reads CASSQDMMRDSGYTF. Written as DNA, the CDR3 is TGTGCCAGCAGCCAAGATATGATGAGGGATTCTGGCTACACCTTC.

This clone was observed a few times. The chain combines TRBV5-1 with TRBJ1-1; tentatively, D is TRBD1 (6 bases). This CDR3 is built from 15 residues. Trimming took 4 bases from V and 1 from J, leaving 14 bases between them. The germline V gene has CDR1 SGHRS and CDR2 YFSETQ. The CDR3 region has the DNA TGCGCCAGCAGCGTAGGGGGAGACGGGAACACTGAAGCTTTCTTT. Translated: CASSVGGDGNTEAFF.

This chain joins TRBV6-5 and TRBJ1-1; D might be TRBD1 (5 bases). Deletions cut 2 bases from V and 5 bases from J, with 15 bases between. The CDR3 sequence is 15 residues long. Germline lookup yields CDR1 MNHEY and CDR2 SVGAGI. CDR3 sequence reads: CASSYREGIGTEAFF. The CDR3 DNA reads TGTGCCAGCAGTTACCGGGAGGGGATTGGGACTGAAGCTTTCTTT.

The rearrangement links TRBV7-2 to TRBJ1-6; D may be TRBD1 (6 bases). The CDR3 extends over 14 amino acids. V shed 3 bases and J shed 7 bases, with 10 bases lying between them. Germline-derived CDR1 and CDR2 are SGHTA and FQGNSA. CDR3 sequence: CASSFNRVNSPLHF. The CDR3 DNA reads TGTGCCAGCAGCTTCAACAGGGTAAATTCACCCCTCCACTTT.

This rearrangement joins TRBV5-1 to TRBJ2-3, with a possible D match to TRBD2 (6 bases). The CDR3 length is 15 residues. V was trimmed by 4 bases and J by 0 bases, leaving 12 bases between them. Germline CDR1 and CDR2: SGHRS and YFSETQ. CDR3 nucleotide sequence: TGCGCCAGCAGCCAGACCGGGACTAGCACAGATACGCAGTATTTT. Translation: CASSQTGTSTDTQYF.